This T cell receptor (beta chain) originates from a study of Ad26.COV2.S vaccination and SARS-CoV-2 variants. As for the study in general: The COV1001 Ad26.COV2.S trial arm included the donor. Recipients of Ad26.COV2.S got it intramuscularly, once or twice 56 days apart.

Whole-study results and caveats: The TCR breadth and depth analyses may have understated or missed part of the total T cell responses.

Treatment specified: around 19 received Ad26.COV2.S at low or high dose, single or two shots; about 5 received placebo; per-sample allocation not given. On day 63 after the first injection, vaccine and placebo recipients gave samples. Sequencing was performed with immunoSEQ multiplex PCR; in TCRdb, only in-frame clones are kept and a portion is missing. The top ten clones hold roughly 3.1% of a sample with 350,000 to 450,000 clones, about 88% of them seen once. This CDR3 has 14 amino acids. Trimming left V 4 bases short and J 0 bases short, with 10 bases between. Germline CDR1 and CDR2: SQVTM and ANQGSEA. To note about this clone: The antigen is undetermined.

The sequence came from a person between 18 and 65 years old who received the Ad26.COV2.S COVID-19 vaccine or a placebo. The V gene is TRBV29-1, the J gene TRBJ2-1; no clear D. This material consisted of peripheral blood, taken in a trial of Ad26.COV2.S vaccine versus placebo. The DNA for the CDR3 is TGCAGCGTTGTTGGCCAGTCCTCCTACAATGAGCAGTTCTTC. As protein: CSVVGQSSYNEQFF.